This paragraph reports one T cell receptor (beta chain). The sample contains more than one DNA sequence encoding this CDR3. The CDR3 length is 14 residues. Trimming stripped 0 bases from V and 4 bases from J, with 9 bases between. Germline loops: CDR1 LNHDA, CDR2 SQIVND (reference sequence). Original processing methods: Amplifying reference gene primers gave estimates of nucleated cell counts. Assay used: immunoSEQ multiplex PCR; TCRdb lists only in-frame clones, some missing. The V and J calls and clone size come from that table; D and trimming were worked out from the DNA. The sample carries about 160,000 clones, around 85% recorded once. This sample was taken from a study of blood T cell repertoires in COVID-19. Study-wide context: The cDNA or gDNA used as material had been derived from T cells, B-cell-depleted T cells, or PBMCs.

The source material was peripheral blood. This clonotype was obtained from a woman in her seventies with acute or convalescent COVID-19. The gene calls are TRBV19 and TRBJ1-1, with D unresolved. DNA for the CDR3: TGTGCCAGTAGTATAGAGGGGAGAGGCACTGAAGCTTTCTTT. Translating it yields CASSIEGRGTEAFF.